This T cell receptor beta chain was captured by sequencing in a study of response to subunit inactivated influenza vaccine. TCRdb called the RT-PCR reads again in MiXCR, with one record for every CDR3 protein. This sample carries more than 550,000 distinct CDR3 sequences, roughly 12% of them seen once, and the ten largest clones take approximately 10%. Separately, the same data were catalogued under a study of T cells expressing NK-cell markers. This second study says: TCR beta cDNA was generated via 5'RACE template switching incorporating UMIs. Among eight sequenced donors, seven carried HCMV seropositivity while one was seronegative. CD8+ T cells in over 5 donors included dominant NKG2C+ clonotypes at roughly 1.0-8%. There were a few donors in whom these clonotypes also led the CD3+CD56-NKG2C+ fraction.

The sequence was collected from a man in his forties or fifties who received an inactivated influenza vaccine. Sequencing used PBMCs from blood, obtained on the day of vaccination.

CDR3 bases: TGTGCCAGCAGCGAGGGACAGGCCTGGAGCGAGCAGTACTTC. It translates to CASSEGQAWSEQYF. The V and J genes are TRBV9 and TRBJ2-7; 8 nucleotides line up with TRBD1. Trimming removed 3 bases from V and 6 bases from J; junction bases left unmatched: 8. The V gene's germline CDR1 is SGDLS and CDR2 YYNGEE. The CDR3 sequence is 14 residues long.